The clone carrying this T cell receptor beta chain showed up many times. Its antigen is not identified. J was trimmed by 4 bases and V by 0 bases; bases with no gene match: 7. The germline V gene has CDR1 SGHRS and CDR2 YFSETQ. This CDR3 is 16 amino acids long. They built TCR cDNA with 5'RACE template switching, a step that put in a universal primer site and UMIs. Each CDR3 protein is one row after TCRdb ran MiXCR on the 5' RACE reads. The sample has more than 200,000 distinct CDR3 sequences, 3.6% seen once; the top ten hold around 19%. The sample comes from a study of T cells after yellow fever vaccination. Study-level findings and limits: A secondary response was less intense yet reached its peak sooner, at day 5 versus 15.

The source was PBMCs, collected 15 days after the yellow fever booster vaccination. This TCR derives from a man aged 18 to 29 who received the YFV17D yellow fever vaccine. The chain recombines TRBV5-1 with TRBJ2-1; TRBD2 matches 7 bases. CDR3 residues: CASSLAPGGGYNEQFF. CDR3 bases: TGCGCCAGCAGCTTGGCTCCGGGGGGTGGGTACAATGAGCAGTTCTTC.